What follows are 9 T cell receptor beta chains derived from one specimen sequenced in a study of technical replicates of blood from several donors. Using immunoSEQ multiplex PCR, the repertoire was profiled, and TCRdb retains in-frame clones only, with some absent. The data hold about 97,000 clones, with about 95% observed a single time. The sequenced sample consisted of T cells isolated from PBMCs. Receptor source: a human donor in good health.

The chain has TRBV27 and TRBJ2-1, with 7 bases matching TRBD1. Germline V gene lookup returns CDR1 MNHEY and CDR2 SMNVEV (reference sequence). CDR3 length: 15 residues. V shed 3 bases, J shed 4 bases, and the junction held 6 bases outside the gene matches. In nucleotides, the CDR3 is TGTGCCAGCAGTTTTACGGGACAGCAATACAATGAGCAGTTCTTC. It translates to CASSFTGQQYNEQFF.

The rearrangement joins TRBV30 to TRBJ2-2; unclear D gene. CDR1 and CDR2 (germline): GTSNPN, SVGIG (reference sequence). V lost 2 bases to trimming and J lost 6 bases, with 16 bases between them. The CDR3 spans 15 residues. The CDR3 here is CAWSQTALVAGELFF. Written as DNA, the CDR3 is TGTGCCTGGAGTCAAACAGCCTTAGTCGCCGGGGAGCTGTTTTTT.

This clone was seen only once. The chain uses TRBV5-1 and TRBJ1-4; D gene unclear. The CDR3 totals 14 residues. In germline, CDR1 is SGHRS, CDR2 YFSETQ. V lost 7 bases to trimming and J lost 3 bases, with 13 bases between them. The CDR3 DNA is TGCGCCAGCCGTGTCGCGGAGGCTAATGAAAAACTGTTTTTT. Its protein is CASRVAEANEKLFF.

The rearrangement links TRBV6-1 to TRBJ2-1; 12 nucleotides line up with TRBD2. The CDR3 runs to 15 residues. V shed 5 bases, J shed 7 bases, and the junction held 6 bases outside the gene matches. Germline V gene lookup returns CDR1 MNHNS and CDR2 SASEGT. CDR3 bases: TGTGCCAGCAGTCAACGACTAGCGGGAGTAAATGAGCAGTTCTTC. Encoded protein: CASSQRLAGVNEQFF.

This clone came up once. This chain joins TRBV29-1 and TRBJ2-2; 7 nucleotides line up with TRBD2. V gave up 7 bases and J gave up 1 base; unmatched junction bases: 9. The germline V gene has CDR1 SQVTM and CDR2 ANQGSEA. The CDR3 runs 15 residues. The DNA of the CDR3 is TGCAGCGCTATGGGAGGGCACTTGAACACCGGGGAGCTGTTTTTT. Translated, it gives CSAMGGHLNTGELFF.

The chain uses TRBV10-3 and TRBJ2-5, with D uncertain. Germline assignment: CDR1 ENHRY and CDR2 SYGVKD. Trimming stripped 4 bases from V and 1 base from J, with 7 bases between. The length of the CDR3 is 13 residues. CDR3 sequence (DNA): TGTGCCATCAGTGCCCAATCCCAAGAGACCCAGTACTTC. This codes for CAISAQSQETQYF.

The V and J genes are TRBV7-3 and TRBJ2-2, with TRBD2 matching over 10 bases. The CDR3 sequence is 16 residues long. Per the germline V gene, CDR1 is SGHTA and CDR2 is FQGTGA. V was pared by 5 bases and J by 4 bases, with 7 bases of the junction left unmatched. In DNA form, the CDR3 reads TGTGCCAGCAGCCCTCGAGCGGGAGGGCCCACCGGGGAGCTGTTTTTT. This encodes CASSPRAGGPTGELFF.

Details on this clone: The sample carries other DNA sequences with the same CDR3. The CDR3 sequence is CASSPSTGESTGELFF. DNA for the CDR3: TGTGCCAGCAGCCCTTCGACAGGGGAAAGCACCGGGGAGCTGTTTTTT. The chain employs TRBV27 and TRBJ2-2, with 8 positions matching TRBD1. CDR1 is MNHEY, CDR2 SMNVEV, per germline (reference sequence). The CDR3 is 16 amino acids. V was clipped by 6 bases and J by 4 bases; unmatched bases: 10.

The chain couples TRBV2 to TRBJ2-7; perhaps TRBD1 as D (7 bases). CDR3 length: 13 amino acids. Germline lookup yields CDR1 SNHLY and CDR2 FYNNEI. V was shortened by 4 bases and J by 5 bases, with 12 bases between the two germline ends. The CDR3 protein is CASSGQGGHEQYF. CDR3 DNA sequence: TGTGCCAGCAGTGGGCAGGGGGGCCACGAGCAGTACTTC.